The 30 T cell receptor beta chains listed next were all sequenced from one sample in a study of lymphopenia after photon versus proton radiotherapy. The data were produced by immunoSEQ multiplex PCR, yet TCRdb's version contains in-frame clones alone and is incomplete. Of 50,000 to 60,000 clones detected, 80% to 95% appear once; the ten largest clones hold about 20%. The sequencing here drew on peripheral blood, taken from a patient treated with photon-based radiotherapy. These receptors came from a woman in her thirties or forties with cholangiocarcinoma.

The V gene is TRBV25-1, the J gene TRBJ2-7; 9 bases are shared with TRBD2. CDR1 and CDR2 (germline): MGHDK, SYGVNS. This CDR3 is built from 14 residues. J gave up 3 bases and V 6 bases, and 6 bases lay outside the gene matches. Here the CDR3 reads CASSPGLAYYEQYF. The CDR3 nucleotides read TGTGCCAGCAGCCCGGGACTAGCTTACTACGAGCAGTACTTC.

The J gene is TRBJ1-2, the V gene TRBV5-1; possibly TRBD1 for D (6 bases). The CDR3 runs 13 residues. The germline CDR1 and CDR2 sequences are SGHRS and YFSETQ. V was trimmed by 0 bases and J by 7 bases, leaving 10 bases between them. The CDR3 is CASSLAGDGGYTF. CDR3 sequence (DNA): TGCGCCAGCAGCTTGGCAGGGGATGGTGGCTACACCTTC.

This clone occurred once. V is TRBV6-5 and J is TRBJ2-5; D is perhaps TRBD1 (6 bases). Trimming left V 5 bases short and J 5 bases short, with 12 bases between. The CDR3 is 13 amino acids. Per germline, CDR1 MNHEY and CDR2 SVGAGI. The CDR3: CASSGGRGETQYF. The DNA for the CDR3 is TGTGCCAGCAGTGGCGGTAGGGGGGAGACCCAGTACTTC.

The V and J genes are TRBV7-2 and TRBJ2-1, with a tentative D call TRBD2 (5 bases). CDR1 and CDR2 (germline): SGHTA, FQGNSA. The CDR3 covers 13 residues. V was pared by 8 bases and J by 4 bases, with 12 bases between. The CDR3 spells CASHSTRYNEQFF. For the CDR3, the DNA is TGTGCCAGCCATTCAACTAGATACAATGAGCAGTTCTTC.

This rearrangement joins TRBV19 to TRBJ1-2, with D hard to call. The CDR3 runs 14 residues. Trimming left V 7 bases short and J 3 bases short, with 15 bases between. Germline V gives CDR1 LNHDA, CDR2 SQIVND (reference sequence). In DNA form, the CDR3 reads TGTGCCAGTATAGTCCGCAGTGAGTACTATGGCTACACCTTC. Its protein is CASIVRSEYYGYTF.

The chain employs TRBV4-3 and TRBJ2-2; 10 nucleotides agree with TRBD1. V lost 6 bases and J lost 8; bases outside the gene matches: 9. Germline values: CDR1 LGHNA, CDR2 YSLEER. The CDR3 covers 15 residues. This chain's CDR3 is CASRTGTGDGGELFF. The CDR3 bases are TGCGCCAGCAGGACCGGGACAGGGGACGGAGGGGAGCTGTTTTTT.

The J gene is TRBJ1-4, the V gene TRBV4-1; a possible D gene is TRBD1 (6 bases). CDR3 size: 17 residues. The V end lost 1 base, the J end lost 8 bases, and 20 bases lay between the germline ends. Germline V gives CDR1 MGHRA, CDR2 YSYEKL. Here the CDR3 reads CASSQVEKGLQGEKLFF. The DNA of the CDR3 is TGCGCCAGCAGCCAAGTTGAAAAGGGGCTCCAGGGGGAAAAACTGTTTTTT.

This rearrangement joins TRBV11-2 to TRBJ1-2; no clear D gene. This CDR3 is built from 13 residues. V lost 6 bases, J lost 4 bases, and 12 bases lay in between. Germline V lookup: CDR1 SGHAT, CDR2 FQNNGV. The CDR3 DNA is TGTGCCAGCAGTCCCGGGCTCGCCTATGGCTACACCTTC. Residues: CASSPGLAYGYTF.

V and J are TRBV27 and TRBJ1-5; TRBD1 agrees at 8 bases. CDR1 MNHEY and CDR2 SMNVEV come from the germline V gene (reference sequence). The CDR3 contains 15 residues. Trimming at V came to 4 bases and at J to 7 bases, leaving 9 bases not matched to a gene. Here the CDR3 reads CASSSDREGNQPQHF. As DNA, the CDR3 is TGTGCCAGCAGTTCGGACAGGGAGGGTAACCAGCCCCAGCATTTT.

V and J are TRBV7-2 and TRBJ2-5; D may be TRBD2 (6 bases). Trimming removed 1 base from V and 0 bases from J, with 9 bases in between. Germline assignment: CDR1 SGHTA and CDR2 FQGNSA. The CDR3 has 15 amino acids. The DNA for the CDR3 is TGTGCCAGCAGCTTAGGGGGGACTTACCAAGAGACCCAGTACTTC. It is translated as CASSLGGTYQETQYF.

V usage is TRBV6-5 and J usage is TRBJ1-3; possibly TRBD1 for D (5 bases). The germline V and J ends were trimmed by 0 bases and 7 bases, with 7 bases remaining between them. CDR3 length: 13 amino acids. The germline gives CDR1 MNHEY, CDR2 SVGAGI. The CDR3 protein is CASSYSWGNTIYF. The DNA for the CDR3 is TGTGCCAGCAGTTACTCATGGGGGAACACCATATATTTT.

The gene calls are TRBV2 and TRBJ2-2; D gene unclear. Trimming left V 4 bases short and J 4 bases short, with 7 bases between. Germline CDR1 is SNHLY and CDR2 is FYNNEI. The CDR3 is made up of 13 amino acids. The CDR3 DNA is TGTGCCAGCAGTGGAGGTGGCACCGGGGAGCTGTTTTTT. This sequence encodes CASSGGGTGELFF.

The gene calls are TRBV10-3 and TRBJ2-2; TRBD1 aligns across 9 bases. Unmatched junction bases numbered 1, after V lost 3 bases and J lost 5 bases. The CDR3 spans 14 residues. In germline, CDR1 is ENHRY, CDR2 SYGVKD. The CDR3 sequence: CAISEQGATGELFF. CDR3 in DNA: TGTGCCATCAGTGAACAGGGGGCGACCGGGGAGCTGTTTTTT.

The chain couples TRBV2 to TRBJ2-7, with D unclear. CDR1 and CDR2 from the germline V gene are SNHLY and FYNNEI. This CDR3 is built from 12 residues. V lost 4 bases to trimming and J lost 0 bases, with 4 bases between them. The CDR3 loop reads CASSGYSYEQYF. The CDR3 DNA reads as TGTGCCAGCAGTGGTTACTCCTACGAGCAGTACTTC.

This chain joins TRBV30 and TRBJ1-3; 8 bases align to TRBD1. Germline CDR1 GTSNPN, CDR2 SVGIG (reference sequence). The CDR3 is 16 residues long. V shed 0 bases and J 0 bases; nucleotides not matched to a gene: 4. The CDR3 DNA reads TGTGCCTGGAGTGTTGGGGGACAGGTCTCTGGAAACACCATATATTTT. This encodes CAWSVGGQVSGNTIYF. Complete variable domain (other parts from reference TRBV30 and TRBJ1-3): SQTIHQWPATLVQPVGSPLSLECTVEGTSNPNLYWYRQAAGRGLQLLFYSVGIGQISSEVPQNLSASRPQDRQFILSSKKLLLSDSGFYLCAWSVGGQVSGNTIYFGEGSWLTVV.

The V and J genes are TRBV6-6 and TRBJ2-7; TRBD1 agrees at 12 bases. CDR1 is MNHNY, CDR2 SVGAGI, per germline (reference sequence). V was pared by 5 bases and J by 5 bases, with 7 bases of the junction left unmatched. CDR3 length: 15 residues. The CDR3 protein is CASSPLGTGGDEQYF. In DNA, the CDR3 is TGTGCCAGCAGTCCTCTGGGGACAGGGGGCGACGAGCAGTACTTC.

V and J are TRBV19 and TRBJ1-1; D is unresolved. V gave up 5 bases and J gave up 5 bases, with 12 bases separating them. Germline lookup yields CDR1 LNHDA and CDR2 SQIVND (reference sequence). CDR3 length: 13 amino acids. Here the CDR3 DNA reads TGTGCCAGTAGTTCCCTTTCGGGGACTGAAGCTTTCTTT. Its translation: CASSSLSGTEAFF.

This sequence joins TRBV7-2 and TRBJ1-1; 8 bases match TRBD1. The germline CDR1 and CDR2 sequences are SGHTA and FQGNSA. The CDR3 has 14 residues. The J segment lost 6 bases and the V segment lost 2 bases, leaving 5 bases of the junction unmatched. In DNA form, the CDR3 reads TGTGCCAGCAGCTTAAGGACAGGGAATGCTGAAGCTTTCTTT. Translating gives CASSLRTGNAEAFF.

The chain recombines TRBV6-1 with TRBJ1-2; no definite D call. Trimming took 4 bases from V and 1 from J, leaving 1 base between them. Germline CDR1 reads MNHNS; CDR2 reads SASEGT. The CDR3 totals 11 residues. The CDR3: CASSVNYGYTF. CDR3 sequence (DNA): TGTGCCAGCAGTGTTAACTATGGCTACACCTTC.

The chain recombines TRBV4-3 with TRBJ1-4; D is uncertain. CDR1 LGHNA and CDR2 YSLEER come from the germline V gene. This CDR3 has 15 residues. The V end lost 1 base, the J end lost 5 bases, and 11 bases lay between the germline ends. The CDR3, as DNA: TGCGCCAGCAGCCAAGTCGGCGGGGTAAATGAAAAACTGTTTTTT. It is translated as CASSQVGGVNEKLFF.

V and J are TRBV27 and TRBJ2-1; TRBD2 agrees at 12 bases. Germline loops: CDR1 MNHEY, CDR2 SMNVEV (reference sequence). This CDR3 contains 16 residues. V lost 5 bases and J lost 1; bases outside the gene matches: 3. CDR3 region: CASSGGTSGSYNEQFF. As DNA, the CDR3 is TGTGCCAGCAGTGGAGGGACTAGCGGGTCCTACAATGAGCAGTTCTTC.

V usage is TRBV7-8 and J usage is TRBJ2-1; D gene uncertain. CDR1 is SGHVS and CDR2 is FQNEAQ in the germline V gene. The V end was cut by 0 bases, the J end by 4 bases, with 4 bases between. The CDR3 runs to 13 residues. The CDR3 nucleotides read TGTGCCAGCAGCTTAGCCCATTACAATGAGCAGTTCTTC. As protein: CASSLAHYNEQFF.

The chain joins TRBV9 to TRBJ1-1; D remains unclear. Germline V CDR1 and CDR2: SGDLS, YYNGEE. Trimming stripped 3 bases from V and 0 bases from J, with 6 bases between. The CDR3 totals 13 residues. DNA of the CDR3: TGTGCCAGCAGCGCCAGACTGAACACTGAAGCTTTCTTT. Translated: CASSARLNTEAFF.

V is TRBV6-5 and J is TRBJ1-2, with TRBD1 matching 8 bases. V dropped 5 bases and J dropped 4; count of bases not matched to a gene: 3. This CDR3 has 13 amino acids. Germline assignment: CDR1 MNHEY and CDR2 SVGAGI. Written as DNA, the CDR3 is TGTGCCAGCAGTGAAACAGGGGGCTATGGCTACACCTTC. Encoded protein: CASSETGGYGYTF.

The chain is built from TRBV4-2 and TRBJ2-3, with unresolved D. From germline, CDR1 is LGHNA and CDR2 YNFKEQ. Trimming cost V 0 bases and J 7 bases, with 8 bases left between them. CDR3 size: 13 residues. The CDR3 region is CASSQDRLNTQYF. The CDR3 DNA follows: TGTGCCAGCAGCCAAGATCGGCTGAATACGCAGTATTTT.

The rearrangement joins TRBV7-2 to TRBJ2-5, with a possible D match to TRBD2 (6 bases). Looked up from germline, CDR1 is SGHTA and CDR2 is FQGNSA. Trimming took 0 bases from V and 2 from J, leaving 10 bases between them. The CDR3 runs 15 residues. In DNA, the CDR3 is TGTGCCAGCAGCTTAGCTGCCGGGGGTCAAGAGACCCAGTACTTC. Protein sequence: CASSLAAGGQETQYF.

The chain is built from TRBV28 and TRBJ1-5; no clear D gene. Looked up from germline, CDR1 is MDHEN and CDR2 is SYDVKM. The CDR3 length is 17 residues. The V gene lost 5 bases and the J gene lost 6 bases, with 23 bases spanning the gap. The CDR3 DNA sequence: TGTGCCAGCAGTCTTTCCGGTTGGCGGGGTGGGAGTCAGCCCCAGCATTTT. The encoded protein is CASSLSGWRGGSQPQHF.

The chain uses TRBV7-3 and TRBJ1-1, with a weak D call TRBD1 (5 bases). Germline loops: CDR1 SGHTA, CDR2 FQGTGA. The ends were cut back, 0 bases at V and 4 bases at J, with 9 bases in the middle. This CDR3 is built from 14 residues. CDR3 in amino acids: CASSLTGEGTEAFF. CDR3 sequence (DNA): TGTGCCAGCAGCTTAACAGGGGAAGGCACTGAAGCTTTCTTT.

This chain connects TRBV6-6 to TRBJ1-1; D remains unclear. The ends were cut back, 2 bases at V and 7 bases at J, with 8 bases in the middle. This CDR3 has 12 residues. In germline, CDR1 is MNHNY, CDR2 SVGAGI (reference sequence). The CDR3 region has the DNA TGTGCCAGCAGTTACGAGGGAGGTGAAGCTTTCTTT. Translating gives CASSYEGGEAFF.

The chain combines TRBV27 with TRBJ1-2; 7 nucleotides agree with TRBD1. Germline V CDR1 and CDR2: MNHEY, SMNVEV (reference sequence). The ends lost 2 bases at V and 6 bases at J; junction bases unmatched: 3. The CDR3 has 13 residues. The CDR3 bases are TGTGCCAGCAGTTTACGGCAGGGGGATGGCTACACCTTC. Its translation is CASSLRQGDGYTF.